This TCR beta chain is from a study of Graves' ophthalmopathy and Graves' hyperthyroidism. General observations from the study: Blood shared most expanded thyroid clonotypes above 0.001 frequency.

With respect to this clonotype: Its cognate antigen is unknown.

From RNA, the CDR3 regions of TCR beta chains were amplified and sequenced. Investigators did first-round RT-PCR with HTBI primers, then second-round multiplex PCR. TCRdb analysed the multiplex PCR reads with MiXCR anew, one entry per CDR3 protein. This table holds over a million distinct CDR3 sequences, roughly two fifths found once. The J segment lost 4 bases and the V segment lost 3 bases, leaving 5 bases of the junction unmatched. Germline V lookup: CDR1 SGHTA, CDR2 FQGNSA. This CDR3 is 14 amino acids long. This receptor was identified in an adult man with Graves' hyperthyroidism. The genes are TRBV7-2 and TRBJ2-5; 7 bases match TRBD1. Sample: peripheral blood or thyroid tissue (not recorded which). The CDR3 loop reads CASSLTGYIETQYF. The CDR3, as DNA: TGTGCCAGCAGCTTGACAGGGTACATAGAGACCCAGTACTTC.